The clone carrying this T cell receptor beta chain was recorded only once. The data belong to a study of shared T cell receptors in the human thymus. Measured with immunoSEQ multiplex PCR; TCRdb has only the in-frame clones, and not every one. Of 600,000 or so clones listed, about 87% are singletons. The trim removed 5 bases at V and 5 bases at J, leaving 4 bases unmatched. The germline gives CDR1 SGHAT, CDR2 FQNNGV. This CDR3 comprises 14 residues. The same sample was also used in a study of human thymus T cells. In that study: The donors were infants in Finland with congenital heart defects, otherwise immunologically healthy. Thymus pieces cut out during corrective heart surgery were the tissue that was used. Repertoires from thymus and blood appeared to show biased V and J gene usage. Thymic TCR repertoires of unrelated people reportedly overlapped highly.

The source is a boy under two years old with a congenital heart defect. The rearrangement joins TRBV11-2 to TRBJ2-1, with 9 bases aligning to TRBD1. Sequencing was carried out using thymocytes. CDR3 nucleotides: TGTGCCAGCAGCCAGCGGACAGGGGACAATGAGCAGTTCTTC. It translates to CASSQRTGDNEQFF. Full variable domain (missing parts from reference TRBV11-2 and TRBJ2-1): EAGVAQSPRYKIIEKRQSVAFWCNPISGHATLYWYQQILGQGPKLLIQFQNNGVVDDSQLPKDRFSAERLKGVDSTLKIQPAKLEDSAVYLCASSQRTGDNEQFFGPGTRLTVL.